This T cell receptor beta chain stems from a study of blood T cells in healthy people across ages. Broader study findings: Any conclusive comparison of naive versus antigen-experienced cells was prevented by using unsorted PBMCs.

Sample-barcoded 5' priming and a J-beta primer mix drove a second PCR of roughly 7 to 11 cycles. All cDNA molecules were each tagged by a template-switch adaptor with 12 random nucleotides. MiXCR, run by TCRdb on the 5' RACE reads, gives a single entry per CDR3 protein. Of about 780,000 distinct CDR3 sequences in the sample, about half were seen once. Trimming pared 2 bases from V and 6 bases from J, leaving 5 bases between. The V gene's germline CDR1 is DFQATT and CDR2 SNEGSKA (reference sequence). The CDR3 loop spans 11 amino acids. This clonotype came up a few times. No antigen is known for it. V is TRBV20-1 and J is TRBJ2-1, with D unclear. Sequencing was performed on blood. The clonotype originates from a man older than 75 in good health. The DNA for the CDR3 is TGCAGTGCTAGACGGGTCAATGAGCAGTTCTTC. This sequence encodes CSARRVNEQFF.